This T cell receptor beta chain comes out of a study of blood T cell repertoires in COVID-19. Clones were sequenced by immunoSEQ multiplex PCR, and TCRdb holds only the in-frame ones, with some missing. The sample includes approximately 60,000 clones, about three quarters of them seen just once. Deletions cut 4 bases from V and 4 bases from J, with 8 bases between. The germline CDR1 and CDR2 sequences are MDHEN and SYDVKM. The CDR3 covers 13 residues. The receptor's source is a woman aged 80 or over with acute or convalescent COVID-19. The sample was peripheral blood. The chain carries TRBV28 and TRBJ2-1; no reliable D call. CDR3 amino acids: CASSYTSYNEQFF. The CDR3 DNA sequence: TGTGCCAGCAGTTACACAAGTTACAATGAGCAGTTCTTC.